The present entry profiles one T cell receptor (beta chain) with its context. The data originate from a study of blood T cell repertoires in COVID-19. The assay was immunoSEQ multiplex PCR, and TCRdb's table has in-frame clones only and misses some. This sample has about 15,000 clones, with 70% to 90% found just once. Sequenced sample: peripheral blood. This clonotype was sampled from a man aged 65-85 years in a cohort sampled during active COVID-19.

CDR3 in amino acids: CASSPQDGFSGNTIYF. For the CDR3, the DNA is TGTGCCAGCAGCCCCCAGGATGGTTTCTCTGGAAACACCATATATTTT. The chain uses TRBV13 and TRBJ1-3; no definite D call. Trimming shortened V by 5 bases and J by 0 bases, and 14 bases separated the two germline ends. The CDR3 totals 16 residues. CDR1 PRHDT and CDR2 FYEKMQ come from the germline V gene (reference sequence). The full variable domain, completed using reference TRBV13 and TRBJ1-3, is AAGVIQSPRHLIKEKRETATLKCYPIPRHDTVYWYQQGPGQDPQFLISFYEKMQSDKGSIPDRFSAQQFSDYHSELNMSSLELGDSALYFCASSPQDGFSGNTIYFGEGSWLTVV.